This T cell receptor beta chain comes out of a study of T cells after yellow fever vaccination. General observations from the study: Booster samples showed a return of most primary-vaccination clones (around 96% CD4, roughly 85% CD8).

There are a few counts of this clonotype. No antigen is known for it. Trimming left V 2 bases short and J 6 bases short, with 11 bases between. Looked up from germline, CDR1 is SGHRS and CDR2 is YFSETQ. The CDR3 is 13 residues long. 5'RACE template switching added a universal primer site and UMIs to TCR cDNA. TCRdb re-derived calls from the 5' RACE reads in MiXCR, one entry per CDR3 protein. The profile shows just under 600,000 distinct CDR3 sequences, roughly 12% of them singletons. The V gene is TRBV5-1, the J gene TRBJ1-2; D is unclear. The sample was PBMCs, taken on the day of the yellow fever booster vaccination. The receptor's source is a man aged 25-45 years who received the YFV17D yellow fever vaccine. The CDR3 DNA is TGCGCCAGCAGCTTCCTGATCAACGATGGCTACACCTTC. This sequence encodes CASSFLINDGYTF.